Listed below are T cell receptor beta chains from one sample, sequenced in a study of blood T cell repertoires in COVID-19. Clones were read by immunoSEQ multiplex PCR, and TCRdb kept only the in-frame ones, dropping some. The table has around 300,000 clones, 85% seen once; the top ten hold roughly 7.8%. Sample: peripheral blood. These TCRs come from a human donor in a cohort sampled during active COVID-19. Both conserved end residues are part of each CDR3. D genes are given only for firm matches. Expanded clones get a size class; other rows say once, few or many, or leave the size out.

>.|10|TRBV20-1|.|TRBJ2-3
TGCAGTGCACATACAGATACGCAGTATTTT
CSAHTDTQYF
>.|11|TRBV15|once|TRBJ2-1
TGTGCCACCCTGGCAGGGAATGAGCAGTTCTTC
CATLAGNEQFF
>.|11|TRBV6-2/TRBV6-3|.|TRBJ2-7
TGTGCCAGCAGCCAAAAGCTCGAGCAGTACTTC
CASSQKLEQYF
>.|15|TRBV9|.|TRBJ1-2
TGTGCCAGCAGCGTAGTTTCGGGGACTAACTATGGCTACACCTTC
CASSVVSGTNYGYTF
>.|13|TRBV30|.|TRBJ1-5
TGTGCCTGGAGTCTAGCACCAAATCAGCCCCAGCATTTT
CAWSLAPNQPQHF
>TRBD2|15|TRBV30|once|TRBJ2-3
TGTGCCTGGAGTGTCAGCGGGGGGACCACAGATACGCAGTATTTT
CAWSVSGGTTDTQYF
>TRBD1|15|TRBV9|.|TRBJ2-1
TGTGCCAGCAGCGTAGGAGGGGGCAGTCACAATGAGCAGTTCTTC
CASSVGGGSHNEQFF
>.|14|TRBV6-5|.|TRBJ1-2
TGTGCCAGCAGTTACCCTCCCGGGACTGATGGCTACACCTTC
CASSYPPGTDGYTF
>TRBD1|15|TRBV6-5|.|TRBJ1-1
TGTGCCAGCGTAAATGACAGGGGTATGAACACTGAAGCTTTCTTT
CASVNDRGMNTEAFF
>TRBD1|15|TRBV5-1|.|TRBJ1-4
TGCGCCAGCAGCGACCGGGACAGGGGGTATGAAAAACTGTTTTTT
CASSDRDRGYEKLFF
>.|15|TRBV7-2|.|TRBJ2-7
TGTGCCAGCAGCACCACAGGCGCACCTACGTTCGAGCAGTACTTC
CASSTTGAPTFEQYF
>TRBD1|13|TRBV9|once|TRBJ1-2
TGTGCCAGCAGCGTCCGGACAGGGAATGGCTACACCTTC
CASSVRTGNGYTF
>.|12|TRBV6-5|few|TRBJ2-7
TGTGCCAGCCGAGGTTCTTCTATGAAGCAGTACTTC
CASRGSSMKQYF
>TRBD2|13|TRBV19|few|TRBJ2-1
TGTGCCAGCCGGTGGCTAGCGGGCAATGAGCAGTTCTTC
CASRWLAGNEQFF
>TRBD1|15|TRBV24-1|.|TRBJ2-2
TGTGCCACCAGGGGGACAGGGGCGAACACCGGGGAGCTGTTTTTT
CATRGTGANTGELFF
>TRBD1|17|TRBV11-2|.|TRBJ2-7
TGTGCCAGCAGCTTACCGTTTACGGGACAGGGCTCCTACGAGCAGTACTTC
CASSLPFTGQGSYEQYF
>.|17|TRBV18|few|TRBJ1-6
TGTGCCAGCTCACCGGGACATCTGAGCTCCTATAATTCACCCCTCCACTTT
CASSPGHLSSYNSPLHF
>.|15|TRBV5-1|once|TRBJ2-2
TGCGCCAGCAGCTTGTGGGGGCTAAACACCGGGGAGCTGTTTTTT
CASSLWGLNTGELFF
>.|15|TRBV11-3|.|TRBJ2-5
TGTGCCAGCAGCCCTACAAATGTGGGGAGGGAGACCCAGTACTTC
CASSPTNVGRETQYF
>.|12|TRBV10-3|.|TRBJ1-1
TGTGCCATCAGTGAGTCAACATATGAAGCTTTCTTT
CAISESTYEAFF
>TRBD1|16|TRBV30|.|TRBJ1-3
TGTGCCTGGAGTATCGACCGGACAGGGGGTAGAAACACCATATATTTT
CAWSIDRTGGRNTIYF
>TRBD1|17|TRBV4-2|.|TRBJ2-7
TGTGCCAGCAGCCCGGACCTCACCCGGGACAGCTCCTACGAGCAGTACTTC
CASSPDLTRDSSYEQYF
>TRBD1|14|TRBV2|.|TRBJ1-6
TGTGCCAGCAGTTACGACAGGGGTAATTCACCCCTCCACTTT
CASSYDRGNSPLHF
>.|14|TRBV14|once|TRBJ1-4
TGTGCCAGCAGCCGTCGAGGGTTTGGTGAAAAACTGTTTTTT
CASSRRGFGEKLFF
>.|12|TRBV27|.|TRBJ2-1
TGTGCCAGCAAATCCTCGTCTTATGAGCAGTTCTTC
CASKSSSYEQFF
>TRBD2|15|TRBV4-1|.|TRBJ2-1
TGCGCCAGCAGCCAAGGGTGGACTAGTGGCAATGAGCAGTTCTTC
CASSQGWTSGNEQFF
>TRBD1|14|TRBV18|.|TRBJ1-2
TGTGCCAGCTCACCACAGGGACAGGGAGGAGGCTACACCTTC
CASSPQGQGGGYTF
>.|14|TRBV6-5|.|TRBJ1-4
TGTGCCAGCAGTTACTCACCAGGGGAGGAAAAACTGTTTTTT
CASSYSPGEEKLFF
>.|15|TRBV5-1|.|TRBJ2-1
TGCGCCAGCAGCTTAGGGGCCAGCTCCTACAATGAGCAGTTCTTC
CASSLGASSYNEQFF
>.|14|TRBV5-1|few|TRBJ2-7
TGCGCCAGCAGCGAGATGGGGGGTTCCTACGAGCAGTACTTC
CASSEMGGSYEQYF
>.|12|TRBV30|.|TRBJ2-7
TGTGCCTGGAGTGTACTGACCTACGAGCAGTACTTC
CAWSVLTYEQYF
>TRBD2|15|TRBV7-3|many|TRBJ2-2
TGTGCCAGCAGCTTAAACGGGGGGAGACTCGGGGAGCTGTTTTTT
CASSLNGGRLGELFF
>.|15|TRBV5-1|.|TRBJ2-3
TGCGCCAGCAGCCTACCCGGACAGTTGACAGATACGCAGTATTTT
CASSLPGQLTDTQYF
>.|13|TRBV24-1|.|TRBJ1-2
TGTGCCACCAGTGATCCCCGAGGCTATGGCTACACCTTC
CATSDPRGYGYTF
>.|11|TRBV29-1|.|TRBJ1-2
TGCAGCGTTGAAGCGGTTGATGGCTACACCTTC
CSVEAVDGYTF
>.|14|TRBV28|few|TRBJ1-1
TGTGCCAGCAGCCCCACAGGGATTATCACTGAAGCTTTCTTT
CASSPTGIITEAFF
>.|15|TRBV7-2|.|TRBJ1-5
TGTGCCAGCAGCTTATTTGCCAGTAGCAATCAGCCCCAGCATTTT
CASSLFASSNQPQHF
>.|15|TRBV10-1|.|TRBJ2-4
TGCGCCAGCAGTGAGATGACAGGAGAGTTATCCATTCAGTACTTC
CASSEMTGELSIQYF
>TRBD1|12|TRBV29-1|.|TRBJ1-2
TGCAGCTCCTGGGGGCAGGGGGGCGGCTACACCTTC
CSSWGQGGGYTF
>.|12|TRBV5-1|.|TRBJ1-1
TGCGCCAGCACAGGGGTTGGCACTGAAGCTTTCTTT
CASTGVGTEAFF
>TRBD2|16|TRBV5-1|.|TRBJ2-3
TGCGCCAGCAGGGGGACTAGCGGGACTAGCACAGATACGCAGTATTTT
CASRGTSGTSTDTQYF
>TRBD1|14|TRBV10-2|once|TRBJ2-7
TGCGCCAGCAGCCACCGGGACAGGGGCTACGAGCAGTACTTC
CASSHRDRGYEQYF
>.|14|TRBV5-4|.|TRBJ1-2
TGTGCCAGCAGCTTGGATGGGAGGCGCGAGGGCTACACCTTC
CASSLDGRREGYTF
>.|15|TRBV5-8|.|TRBJ1-4
TGTGCCAGCAGCCCCTGGGGAGGGGCAAGGGAAAAACTGTTTTTT
CASSPWGGAREKLFF
>.|12|TRBV12-3/TRBV12-4|.|TRBJ1-2
TGTGCCAGCAGTGCCCGACAGTATGGCTACACCTTC
CASSARQYGYTF
>.|15|TRBV6-2/TRBV6-3|.|TRBJ1-2
TGTGCCAGCAGTTACTCGGCGGGGGCGAACTATGGCTACACCTTC
CASSYSAGANYGYTF
>TRBD1|12|TRBV6-5|.|TRBJ2-7
TGTGCCAGCGACAGGGGGTTCTACGAGCAGTACTTC
CASDRGFYEQYF
>TRBD1|13|TRBV24-1|.|TRBJ2-7
TGTGCCACCAGTGACCCGGACAGGGACGAGCAGTACTTC
CATSDPDRDEQYF
>.|14|TRBV27|.|TRBJ2-4
TGTGCCAGCAGCCCACAGGCCACGAAAAACATTCAGTACTTC
CASSPQATKNIQYF
>.|15|TRBV6-5|.|TRBJ2-1
TGTGCCAGCAGTTACTCCCAGATCTCCTACAATGAGCAGTTCTTC
CASSYSQISYNEQFF
>.|17|TRBV10-3|.|TRBJ2-7
TGTGCCATCAGTGAGTCGACATATTTCCAGGGGTGGAACGAGCAGTACTTC
CAISESTYFQGWNEQYF
>.|15|TRBV7-3|many|TRBJ2-1
TGTGCCAGCAGCTTAGTAGGAGACTCCTACAATGAGCAGTTCTTC
CASSLVGDSYNEQFF
>TRBD2|18|TRBV20-1|few|TRBJ2-7
TGCAGTGCTAGTATATCTTCCGGACTAGCGGGGGGGCACGGCGAGCAGTACTTC
CSASISSGLAGGHGEQYF
>TRBD2|16|TRBV5-1|.|TRBJ2-7
TGCGCCAGCAGCCGGGAGGGGTTTGGGCTTTCCTACGAGCAGTACTTC
CASSREGFGLSYEQYF
>TRBD1|15|TRBV5-1|.|TRBJ1-2
TGCGCCAGCCATCCCGAGGCAGGGGGTAACTATGGCTACACCTTC
CASHPEAGGNYGYTF
>TRBD1|18|TRBV4-1|.|TRBJ1-2
TGCGCCAGCAGCCTAGACAGGGGGCCAACGGTCAACGCCTATGGCTACACCTTC
CASSLDRGPTVNAYGYTF
>TRBD1|15|TRBV2|.|TRBJ1-6
TGTGCCAGCAGTGAGCGGACAGGGGACAATTCACCCCTCCACTTT
CASSERTGDNSPLHF
>TRBD2|15|TRBV5-5|.|TRBJ2-1
TGTGCCAGCGGCCCCGGGACTAGCGGGGGGGATGAGCAGTTCTTC
CASGPGTSGGDEQFF
>.|11|TRBV20-1|many|TRBJ1-3
TGCAGTGCCCGACAGGGAAACACCATATATTTT
CSARQGNTIYF